The present T cell receptor beta chain was sequenced within a study of T cell responses to AZD1222 COVID-19 vaccine. Note on this clone: The antigen remains unidentified.

Libraries were prepared by immunoSEQ multiplex PCR; TCRdb keeps only in-frame clonotypes and omits some of them. Of 130,000 or so clones in the sample, over 75% were seen once. Study-wide results and caveats: The study sampled repertoires only after the peak T cell response. Most donors were white British and more were female, and clonal diversity was possibly underestimated. The number of AZD1222 recipients seropositive at baseline was only five to seven.

Trimming pared 1 base from V and 1 base from J, leaving 6 bases between. The CDR3 runs 14 residues. Germline assignment: CDR1 LGHNA and CDR2 YNFKEQ. The rearrangement joins TRBV4-2 to TRBJ2-3; D not certain. This receptor was taken from an adult who received the MenACWY meningococcal vaccine as a control. This specimen was peripheral blood, taken 28 days after the second dose of the MenACWY control vaccine. The CDR3 loop is CASSQAAGTDTQYF. The CDR3, as DNA: TGTGCCAGCAGCCAAGCGGCGGGCACAGATACGCAGTATTTT.